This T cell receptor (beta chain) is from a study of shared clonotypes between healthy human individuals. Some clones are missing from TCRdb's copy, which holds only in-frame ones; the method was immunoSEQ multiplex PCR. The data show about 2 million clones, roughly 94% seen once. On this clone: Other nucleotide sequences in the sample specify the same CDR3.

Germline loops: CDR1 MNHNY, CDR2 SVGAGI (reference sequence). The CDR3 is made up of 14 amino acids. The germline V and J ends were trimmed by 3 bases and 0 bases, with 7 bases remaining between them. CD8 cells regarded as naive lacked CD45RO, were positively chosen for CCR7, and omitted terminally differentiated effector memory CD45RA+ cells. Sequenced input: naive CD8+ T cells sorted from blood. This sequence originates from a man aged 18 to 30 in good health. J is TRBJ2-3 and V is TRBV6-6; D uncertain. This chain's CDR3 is CASSYAGSTDTQYF. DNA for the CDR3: TGTGCCAGCAGTTATGCAGGTAGCACAGATACGCAGTATTTT.